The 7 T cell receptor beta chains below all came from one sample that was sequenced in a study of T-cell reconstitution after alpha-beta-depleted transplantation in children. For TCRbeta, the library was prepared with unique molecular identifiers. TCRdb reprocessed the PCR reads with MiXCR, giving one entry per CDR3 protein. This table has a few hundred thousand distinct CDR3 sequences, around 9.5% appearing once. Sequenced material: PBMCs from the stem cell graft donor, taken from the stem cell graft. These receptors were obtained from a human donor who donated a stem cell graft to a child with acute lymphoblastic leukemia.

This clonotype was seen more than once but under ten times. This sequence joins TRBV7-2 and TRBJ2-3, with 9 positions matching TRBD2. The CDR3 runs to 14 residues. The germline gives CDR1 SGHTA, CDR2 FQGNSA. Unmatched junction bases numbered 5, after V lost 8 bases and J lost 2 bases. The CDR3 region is CASGRGGFTDTQYF. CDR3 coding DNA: TGTGCCAGCGGGCGGGGGGGTTTCACAGATACGCAGTATTTT.

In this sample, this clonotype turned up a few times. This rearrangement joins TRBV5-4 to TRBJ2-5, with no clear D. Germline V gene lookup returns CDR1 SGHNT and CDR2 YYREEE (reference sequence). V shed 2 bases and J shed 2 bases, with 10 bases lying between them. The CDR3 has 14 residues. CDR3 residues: CASSFPGRQETQYF. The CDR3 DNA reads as TGTGCCAGCAGCTTCCCCGGACGACAAGAGACCCAGTACTTC.

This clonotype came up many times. CDR3 sequence: CASRPRDRDQPQHF. Here the CDR3 DNA reads TGTGCCAGCAGGCCCCGGGACAGAGATCAGCCCCAGCATTTT. This rearrangement joins TRBV6-5 to TRBJ1-5, with 7 bases identical to TRBD1. CDR1 MNHEY and CDR2 SVGAGI come from the germline V gene. Trimming cost V 6 bases and J 5 bases; bases outside gene matches: 7. This CDR3 has 14 amino acids.

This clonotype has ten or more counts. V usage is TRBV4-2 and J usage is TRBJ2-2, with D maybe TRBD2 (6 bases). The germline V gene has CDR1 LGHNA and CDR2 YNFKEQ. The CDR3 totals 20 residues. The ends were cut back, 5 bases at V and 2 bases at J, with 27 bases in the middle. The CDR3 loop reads CASSKMTPGLLTTNTGELFF. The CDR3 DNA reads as TGTGCCAGCAGCAAGATGACCCCGGGACTCCTTACCACTAACACCGGGGAGCTGTTTTTT.

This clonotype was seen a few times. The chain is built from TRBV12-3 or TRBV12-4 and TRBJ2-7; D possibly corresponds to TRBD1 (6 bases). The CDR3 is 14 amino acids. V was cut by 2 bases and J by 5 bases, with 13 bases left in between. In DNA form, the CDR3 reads TGTGCCAGCAGTTTACAGGACAGAAGGAACGAGCAGTACTTC. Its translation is CASSLQDRRNEQYF.

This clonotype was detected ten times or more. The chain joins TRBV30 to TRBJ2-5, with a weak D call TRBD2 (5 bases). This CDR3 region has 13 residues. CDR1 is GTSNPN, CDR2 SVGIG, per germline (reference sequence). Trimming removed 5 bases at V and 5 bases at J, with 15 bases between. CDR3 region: CAWVGRQRETQYF. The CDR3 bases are TGTGCCTGGGTAGGACGGCAGCGGGAGACCCAGTACTTC.

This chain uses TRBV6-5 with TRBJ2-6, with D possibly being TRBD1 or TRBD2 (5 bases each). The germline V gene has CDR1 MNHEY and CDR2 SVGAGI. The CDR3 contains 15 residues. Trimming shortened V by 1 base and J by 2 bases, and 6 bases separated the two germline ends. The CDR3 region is CASSYWGTGANVLTF. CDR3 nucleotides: TGTGCCAGCAGTTACTGGGGGACTGGGGCCAACGTCCTGACTTTC.